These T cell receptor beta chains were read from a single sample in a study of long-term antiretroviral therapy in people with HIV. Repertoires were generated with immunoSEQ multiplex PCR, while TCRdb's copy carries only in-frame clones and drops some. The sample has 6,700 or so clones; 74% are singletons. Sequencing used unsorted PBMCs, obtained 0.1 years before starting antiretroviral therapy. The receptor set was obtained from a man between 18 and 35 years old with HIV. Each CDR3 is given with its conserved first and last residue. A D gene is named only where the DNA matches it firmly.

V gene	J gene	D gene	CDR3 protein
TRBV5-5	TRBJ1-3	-	CASSSYSPSGNTIYF
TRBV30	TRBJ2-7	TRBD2	CAWSILLIPGLAETTYEQYF
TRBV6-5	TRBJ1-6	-	CASSYSHLSPLHF
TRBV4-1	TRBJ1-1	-	CASSRLRNTEAFF
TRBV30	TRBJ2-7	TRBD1	CAWSWAGGISYEQYF
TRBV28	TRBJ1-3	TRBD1	CASRRGQNSGNTIYF
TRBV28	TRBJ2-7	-	CATSVYPQGVGYEQYF
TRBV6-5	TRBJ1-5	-	CASSLTNQPQHF
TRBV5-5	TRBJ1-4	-	CASSTWELTNEKLFF
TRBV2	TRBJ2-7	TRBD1	CASRDRGHHEQYF
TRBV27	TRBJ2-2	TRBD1	CASTTGTVNTGELFF
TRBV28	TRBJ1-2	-	CASSLGQGGETYGYTF
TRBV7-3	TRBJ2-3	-	CASSSTADTQYF
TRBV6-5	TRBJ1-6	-	CASTSLEIYNSPLHF
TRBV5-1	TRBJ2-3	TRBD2	CASNKGTSGSTDTQYF
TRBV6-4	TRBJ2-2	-	CASSFSSTGELFF
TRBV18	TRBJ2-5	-	CASTPGEGETQYF